The rows below give T cell receptor beta chains drawn from one sample of a study of blood T cell repertoires in COVID-19. The protocol was immunoSEQ multiplex PCR, while the TCRdb copy is restricted to in-frame clones and leaves out a portion. The table lists roughly 95,000 clones, over 80% of them singletons. The specimen was peripheral blood. These receptor sequences come from an elderly man with acute or convalescent COVID-19. The CDR3 runs from the conserved cysteine through the conserved F or W. D genes are given only for firm matches. For some rows the clone size is stated as once, few or many, or as a class when expanded; others skip it.

clone_size,j_call,cdr3_length,v_call,d_call,cdr3_aa,cdr3_nt
NA,TRBJ2-7,11,TRBV29-1,NA,CSVGDRVEQYF,TGCAGCGTGGGAGATCGGGTCGAGCAGTACTTC
NA,TRBJ1-1,14,TRBV4-1,NA,CASSQATVYSEAFF,TGCGCCAGCAGCCAAGCGACAGTTTACTCTGAAGCTTTCTTT
NA,TRBJ2-1,15,TRBV19,NA,CASSIRQANLNEQFF,TGTGCCAGTAGTATACGCCAGGCGAACCTCAATGAGCAGTTCTTC
NA,TRBJ2-3,17,TRBV24-1,TRBD2,CATSEVTSGRITDTQYF,TGTGCCACCAGTGAGGTCACTAGCGGGAGAATCACAGATACGCAGTATTTT
many,TRBJ2-2,16,TRBV18,TRBD1,CASSADRGQITGELFF,TGTGCCAGCTCAGCGGACAGGGGGCAAATCACCGGGGAGCTGTTTTTT
NA,TRBJ2-4,13,TRBV5-4,NA,CASSLFGLDIQYF,TGTGCCAGCAGCTTGTTCGGGTTGGACATTCAGTACTTC
NA,TRBJ2-3,16,TRBV19,TRBD1,CASRRQGARAPDTQYF,TGTGCCAGCAGACGACAGGGGGCGAGGGCCCCTGATACGCAGTATTTT
NA,TRBJ2-7,15,TRBV6-6,TRBD1,CASSFPGQGLREQYF,TGTGCCAGCAGTTTTCCGGGACAGGGTTTGAGGGAGCAGTACTTC
NA,TRBJ2-7,15,TRBV4-3,NA,CASSQDYRQTYEQYF,TGCGCCAGCAGCCAAGATTACAGACAGACCTACGAGCAGTACTTC
NA,TRBJ2-4,13,TRBV30,NA,CAWSSGTKNIQYF,TGTGCCTGGAGTTCCGGGACTAAAAACATTCAGTACTTC
NA,TRBJ1-2,11,TRBV19,NA,CASSIAEGYTF,TGTGCCAGTAGTATCGCGGAGGGCTACACCTTC
NA,TRBJ1-2,17,TRBV15,TRBD1,CATSRGDSKPSSYGYTF,TGTGCCACCAGCAGAGGGGACAGTAAGCCCTCTAGCTATGGCTACACCTTC
NA,TRBJ1-4,13,TRBV30,TRBD1,CALRTGRTEKLFF,TGTGCCCTACGGACAGGGCGCACGGAAAAACTGTTTTTT
NA,TRBJ2-5,15,TRBV28,NA,CASSPRESGRETQYF,TGTGCCAGCAGCCCTAGGGAGTCCGGCCGGGAGACCCAGTACTTC
once,TRBJ2-3,16,TRBV6-2/TRBV6-3,TRBD2,CASSYSSGPPPDTQYF,TGTGCCAGCAGTTACTCTAGCGGGCCCCCCCCAGATACGCAGTATTTT
NA,TRBJ2-6,17,TRBV6-4,TRBD1,CASSLHYRGTGANVLTF,TGTGCCAGCAGCCTCCACTACAGGGGAACTGGGGCCAACGTCCTGACTTTC
few,TRBJ2-3,16,TRBV2,TRBD2,CASSSGTSFNTDTQYF,TGTGCCAGCAGTTCCGGGACTAGCTTTAACACAGATACGCAGTATTTT
NA,TRBJ1-1,15,TRBV5-1,NA,CASRVAQVMNTEAFF,TGCGCCAGCAGGGTCGCACAGGTTATGAACACTGAAGCTTTCTTT
NA,TRBJ1-2,15,TRBV4-1,NA,CASSQAESTPYGYTF,TGCGCCAGCAGCCAAGCCGAGAGCACCCCCTATGGCTACACCTTC
NA,TRBJ1-2,12,TRBV3-1/TRBV3-2,NA,CASSQRDYGYTF,TGTGCCAGCAGCCAACGGGACTATGGCTACACCTTC
few,TRBJ1-2,16,TRBV11-2,NA,CASSLHTTGVNYGYTF,TGTGCCAGCAGCCTCCACACTACAGGAGTAAACTATGGCTACACCTTC
few,TRBJ1-1,12,TRBV24-1,TRBD1,CATGQGATEAFF,TGTGCCACCGGACAGGGGGCAACTGAAGCTTTCTTT
NA,TRBJ1-4,16,TRBV3-1/TRBV3-2,NA,CASTPTFTWTNEKLFF,TGTGCCAGCACCCCGACTTTCACCTGGACTAATGAAAAACTGTTTTTT
NA,TRBJ2-7,14,TRBV5-4,TRBD2,CASSLGGGPYEQYF,TGTGCCAGCAGCTTGGGCGGGGGGCCCTACGAGCAGTACTTC
NA,TRBJ1-2,14,TRBV6-5,TRBD1,CASVRDRGPNGYTF,TGTGCCAGCGTCCGGGACAGGGGACCCAATGGCTACACCTTC
NA,TRBJ1-6,15,TRBV7-2,NA,CASSPERGNNSPLHF,TGTGCCAGCAGCCCAGAAAGGGGGAATAATTCACCCCTCCACTTT
NA,TRBJ2-5,14,TRBV19,NA,CASSIGPAAVTQYF,TGTGCCAGTAGTATAGGCCCTGCAGCGGTAACCCAGTACTTC
once,TRBJ2-1,15,TRBV5-1,TRBD2,CASSFGTSGYNEQFF,TGCGCCAGCAGTTTCGGGACTAGCGGGTACAATGAGCAGTTCTTC
NA,TRBJ1-2,14,TRBV9,NA,CASTPFMRLNGYTF,TGTGCCAGCACGCCCTTTATGAGACTCAATGGCTACACCTTC
NA,TRBJ1-4,15,TRBV18,NA,CASSIQEGIAEKLFF,TGTGCCAGCTCAATCCAGGAAGGAATTGCCGAAAAACTGTTTTTT
NA,TRBJ2-1,16,TRBV11-2,NA,CASSQTRGREPLEQFF,TGTGCCAGCAGCCAAACTCGCGGACGGGAGCCCCTTGAGCAGTTCTTC
NA,TRBJ1-6,14,TRBV5-6,NA,CASSLRARGSPLHF,TGTGCCAGCAGCTTGAGGGCCCGGGGTTCACCCCTCCACTTT
NA,TRBJ2-7,16,TRBV6-6,NA,CASTLRAPHRAGEQYF,TGTGCCAGCACCCTAAGGGCCCCTCACAGGGCGGGCGAGCAGTACTTC
NA,TRBJ2-7,14,TRBV11-2,TRBD2,CASSSVAGTYEQYF,TGTGCCAGCAGCTCCGTAGCGGGGACCTACGAGCAGTACTTC
NA,TRBJ2-7,17,TRBV6-2/TRBV6-3,TRBD1,CASSSTGGASSRYEQYF,TGTGCCAGCAGTTCGACAGGGGGCGCGTCTTCTCGCTACGAGCAGTACTTC
NA,TRBJ2-3,16,TRBV4-3,TRBD2,CASSRRAGGGTDTQYF,TGCGCCAGCAGCCGCCGCGCGGGGGGGGGCACAGATACGCAGTATTTT
NA,TRBJ2-4,15,TRBV11-2,TRBD2,CASRTMGGAKNIQYF,TGTGCCAGCAGGACAATGGGGGGGGCCAAAAACATTCAGTACTTC
NA,TRBJ2-2,14,TRBV4-1,NA,CASSQGADTGELFF,TGCGCCAGCAGCCAGGGGGCGGACACCGGGGAGCTGTTTTTT
once,TRBJ2-2,16,TRBV9,NA,CASSPRGTANTGELFF,TGTGCCAGCAGCCCCCGGGGGACAGCGAACACCGGGGAGCTGTTTTTT
NA,TRBJ1-2,14,TRBV2,TRBD1,CASEGQGANYGYTF,TGTGCCAGCGAGGGACAGGGGGCAAACTATGGCTACACCTTC
NA,TRBJ1-6,15,TRBV7-6,TRBD1,CASSLDGTGRSPLHF,TGTGCCAGCAGCTTAGATGGGACAGGGCGTTCACCCCTCCACTTT
NA,TRBJ2-6,17,TRBV14,NA,CASSPQEGPAGANVLTF,TGTGCCAGCAGCCCCCAGGAGGGGCCAGCTGGGGCCAACGTCCTGACTTTC
NA,TRBJ1-6,18,TRBV18,NA,CASSPRTGTSSYNSPLHF,TGTGCCAGCTCACCGAGAACCGGGACAAGCTCCTATAATTCACCCCTCCACTTT
NA,TRBJ1-2,14,TRBV28,TRBD1,CASRPGQGLYGYTF,TGTGCCAGCAGGCCGGGACAGGGCCTCTATGGCTACACCTTC
NA,TRBJ1-2,17,TRBV9,NA,CASSVDPGAVSNYGYTF,TGTGCCAGCAGCGTAGACCCAGGGGCGGTATCTAACTATGGCTACACCTTC
NA,TRBJ2-1,14,TRBV6-1,TRBD2,CASREAGGPNEQFF,TGTGCCAGCAGAGAAGCGGGAGGTCCCAATGAGCAGTTCTTC
NA,TRBJ2-1,13,TRBV28,TRBD1,CASRLTGIAEQFF,TGTGCCAGCAGGCTGACAGGGATCGCTGAGCAGTTCTTC
NA,TRBJ1-1,14,TRBV6-4,TRBD1,CASSATGADTEAFF,TGTGCCAGCAGTGCGACAGGGGCGGACACTGAAGCTTTCTTT
NA,TRBJ1-3,14,TRBV10-1,TRBD1,CASSSGQAGNTIYF,TGCGCCAGCAGTTCGGGACAGGCTGGAAACACCATATATTTT
few,TRBJ2-2,11,TRBV20-1,NA,CSAFLGGELFF,TGCAGTGCTTTCCTCGGCGGGGAGCTGTTTTTT
few,TRBJ1-1,19,TRBV9,NA,CASSVRDTGRAVLNTEAFF,TGTGCCAGCAGCGTTCGCGATACAGGGCGAGCAGTTTTGAACACTGAAGCTTTCTTT
once,TRBJ2-6,15,TRBV19,NA,CASSLPGAGANVLTF,TGTGCCAGTAGCCTTCCAGGGGCTGGGGCCAACGTCCTGACTTTC
once,TRBJ1-5,13,TRBV19,NA,CASSKTDNQPQHF,TGTGCCAGTAGTAAAACAGATAATCAGCCCCAGCATTTT